The source of this TCR beta chain is a study of blood T cell repertoires in COVID-19 (dated by TCRdb to 2018 to 2021). About the study as a whole: Collaborator samples came from the United States, Italy and Spain and covered acute and convalescent phases of COVID-19. A de-identified subject ID, COVID-19 status, age in years and sex were almost always included in the sample metadata. The material from the prospective study consisted of cDNA or gDNA derived from T cells, B-cell-depleted T cells, or PBMCs. Where HLA class I and class II types were available, the types were taken from metadata supplied by the sample provider, not from assay-based typing. Deeply sampled blood TCRbeta repertoires from subjects exposed to, actively infected with, or recovered from COVID-19 were included in the dataset. A freely available public database, intended as a resource for researchers studying the immune response to SARS-CoV-2, is where the repertoires were released. Samples came from the ongoing ImmuneRACE study (first 160 participants) plus 1,254 subjects from 6 global collaborators. Here is what the overall study found, with its caveats: The quantity of clinical and demographic metadata differed by source and by participant and was supplied without curation.

Via the germline V gene, CDR1 is SGHRS and CDR2 YFSETQ. Inclusive of the bounding cysteine and phenylalanine, the CDR3 is 16 residues long. The sequence is cut down to CDR3 DNA, 48 bases in frame from base 1. V is pruned by 0 bases and J by 6 bases, leaving 8 bases of the junction without a gene match. Participants in the prospective study were enrolled through a virtual design, were aged roughly 18 to 100 years, and lived in approximately 25 United States geographic areas. To assign participants to cohorts, the prospective study relied on clinical history that participants themselves reported in a screening survey and a study questionnaire. For ImmuneRACE Cohort 3, a participant was defined as recovered based on two consecutive negative NP/OP PCR tests, clearance by a healthcare professional, or resolution of symptoms. Each participant in the prospective study had whole blood, serum and a nasopharyngeal or oropharyngeal swab collected by mobile phlebotomists. Prospective study participants could optionally give additional blood draws and questionnaires over an approximately two-month period. Prospective study blood samples were shipped either frozen or at room temperature before DNA extraction.

The immunoSEQ Assay, a bias-controlled multiplex PCR, was used to amplify TCRbeta CDR3 regions from genomic DNA. The paper's data handling went like this. Within the assay, amplification of reference gene primers was used to estimate how many nucleated cells each sample contained. To quantify the absolute abundance of each unique TCRbeta CDR3 rearrangement, sequence reads were collapsed and filtered. Productive Simpson clonality was computed per sample as the square root of Simpson's diversity index over productive rearrangements. Drawn from immuneACCESS, this table holds only the in-frame rearrangements with V and J called that TCRdb kept. Clones are partly lost; checked studies trace under half to an unresolved V gene and leave the rest unexplained. The V and J calls and clone size were taken over from that table, and D and trimming were inferred from the DNA. The sample yields about 310,000 clones; 89% were counted once. The ten largest clones add up to roughly 5% of the sample.

Worth noting for this clone: The antigen it recognizes is unknown. Base qualities were left out, and no much larger clone turns up one base away.

The sample comprised PBMCs or T cells enriched from blood (not recorded which). This TCR was sampled from a man aged 60-69 years who had recovered from COVID-19. Rearrangement joined TRBV5-1 to TRBJ2-7; 11 middle bases align to TRBD2. DNA sequence: TGCGCCAGCAGCTTGGGAGCCCTAGCGGGAGGTCTCGAGCAGTACTTC. Translated, this is CASSLGALAGGLEQYF. Where the CDR3 stops, the reference TRBV5-1 and TRBJ2-7 genes take over; the full variable domain is KAGVTQTPRYLIKTRGQQVTLSCSPISGHRSVSWYQQTPGQGLQFLFEYFSETQRNKGNFPGRFSGRQFSNSRSEMNVSTLELGDSALYLCASSLGALAGGLEQYFGPGTRLTVT.